These 28 T cell receptor beta chains came from one sample sequenced in a study of cytomegalovirus exposure and HLA in healthy donors. PCR primers comprised 60 Vbeta and 13 Jbeta primers. Sequencing was performed with immunoSEQ multiplex PCR; in TCRdb, only in-frame clones are kept and a portion is missing. The table shows some 130,000 clones, with over 70% occurring only once. Sequencing was performed on PBMCs. The receptor source for this set is a man aged 40-55 years in good health and CMV-seronegative.

This rearrangement joins TRBV10-3 to TRBJ2-6, with a possible D match to TRBD1 (5 bases). Germline V gene data show CDR1 as ENHRY and CDR2 as SYGVKD. Trimming left V 3 bases short and J 4 bases short, with 10 bases between. CDR3 length equals 15 residues. In nucleotides, the CDR3 is TGTGCCATCAGTGAAAGTGGGGCCGGGGCCAACGTCCTGACTTTC. It is translated as CAISESGAGANVLTF.

Here the CDR3 DNA reads TGCAGTGCGGGGGGAGGCGGGGAAGCTTTCTTT. Protein: CSAGGGGEAFF. The J gene is TRBJ1-1, the V gene TRBV20-1, with a weak D call TRBD1 (5 bases). This CDR3 is 11 amino acids long. Trimming pared 6 bases from V and 8 bases from J, leaving 13 bases between. The germline V gene encodes CDR1 DFQATT and CDR2 SNEGSKA (reference sequence).

The rearrangement links TRBV19 to TRBJ1-3, with 7 bases aligning to TRBD1. The CDR3 is 17 residues long. Germline CDR1 reads LNHDA; CDR2 reads SQIVND (reference sequence). After removal of 6 bases from V and 0 bases from J, the junction contained 11 bases not matched to a gene. Here the CDR3 reads CASRLARGQSSGNTIYF. The CDR3 DNA sequence: TGTGCCAGTAGACTAGCCCGGGGACAGAGCTCTGGAAACACCATATATTTT.

The gene calls are TRBV4-3 and TRBJ2-2; 14 bases align to TRBD2. This CDR3 is built from 17 residues. J was trimmed by 5 bases and V by 3 bases; bases with no gene match: 5. CDR1 is LGHNA, CDR2 YSLEER, per germline. The CDR3 DNA follows: TGCGCCAGCAGCCAGGGGACTAGCGGGAGTTGGACCGGGGAGCTGTTTTTT. The encoded protein is CASSQGTSGSWTGELFF.

The chain links TRBV7-3 to TRBJ2-3; D is perhaps TRBD1 (6 bases). Germline CDR1 reads SGHTA; CDR2 reads FQGTGA. Trimming stripped 4 bases from V and 0 bases from J, with 11 bases between. The CDR3 is 15 residues long. The chain's CDR3 is CASSWGHSSTDTQYF. For the CDR3, the DNA is TGTGCCAGCAGCTGGGGACATTCTAGCACAGATACGCAGTATTTT.

The V gene is TRBV7-9, the J gene TRBJ2-3, with D unclear. Between the trimmed V and J ends, which lost 0 bases and 4 bases, there was a span of 8 bases. This CDR3 spans 14 amino acids. Germline lookup yields CDR1 SEHNR and CDR2 FQNEAQ (reference sequence). As DNA, the CDR3 is TGTGCCAGCAGCTTAGCTCTAGTATCAGATACGCAGTATTTT. As protein: CASSLALVSDTQYF.

The V gene is TRBV9, the J gene TRBJ1-2; D remains unclear. V dropped 1 base and J dropped 4 bases, with 11 bases sitting between them. This CDR3 comprises 14 residues. Germline V CDR1 and CDR2: SGDLS, YYNGEE. CDR3 coding DNA: TGTGCCAGCAGCGTAAGTGGCAGTCCCTATGGCTACACCTTC. Amino acids: CASSVSGSPYGYTF.

V is TRBV15 and J is TRBJ1-5; D gene uncertain. Germline V gene data show CDR1 as LNHNV and CDR2 as YYDKDF (reference sequence). This CDR3 comprises 16 residues. The V end was cut by 3 bases, the J end by 0 bases, with 12 bases between. The CDR3 sequence is CATSRGRLDSNQPQHF. CDR3 in DNA: TGTGCCACCAGCAGGGGTAGACTGGATAGCAATCAGCCCCAGCATTTT.

CDR3 in amino acids: CASGINPGDTEAFF. The CDR3 DNA reads TGTGCCAGCGGTATCAATCCGGGGGACACTGAAGCTTTCTTT. The genes are TRBV27 and TRBJ1-1; a possible D gene is TRBD1 (5 bases). The germline V gene encodes CDR1 MNHEY and CDR2 SMNVEV (reference sequence). V lost 8 bases to trimming and J lost 3 bases, with 16 bases between them. This CDR3 is 14 amino acids long.

This chain uses TRBV5-8 with TRBJ2-7; D is perhaps TRBD1 (6 bases). Germline-derived CDR1 and CDR2 are SGHTS and YDEGEE. Trimming cost V 2 bases and J 3 bases, with 12 bases left between them. The CDR3 consists of 14 residues. CDR3: CASSFRDTYYEQYF. CDR3 nucleotide sequence: TGTGCCAGCAGCTTTAGGGACACTTACTACGAGCAGTACTTC.

V gene TRBV9 combines with J gene TRBJ1-4; D ambiguous. This CDR3 has 13 amino acids. Germline V lookup: CDR1 SGDLS, CDR2 YYNGEE. V was clipped by 3 bases and J by 8 bases, with 11 bases between them. Here the CDR3 reads CASSGGREEKLFF. The CDR3 nucleotides are TGTGCCAGCAGCGGCGGCCGGGAAGAAAAACTGTTTTTT.

This chain uses TRBV2 with TRBJ1-6; D is unclear. Germline assignment: CDR1 SNHLY and CDR2 FYNNEI. This CDR3 has 16 residues. V was shortened by 2 bases and J by 2 bases, with 10 bases between the two germline ends. The CDR3 sequence: CASSEYEVTYNSPLHF. DNA for the CDR3: TGTGCCAGCAGTGAATATGAGGTGACCTATAATTCACCCCTCCACTTT.

The chain combines TRBV5-1 with TRBJ2-3; possible D gene TRBD1, 7 bases. Trimming stripped 4 bases from V and 2 bases from J, with 17 bases between. The CDR3 spans 16 residues. Germline CDR1 reads SGHRS; CDR2 reads YFSETQ. This CDR3 is CASSPRDRLITDTQYF. DNA for the CDR3: TGCGCCAGCAGCCCGCGGGACAGACTAATCACAGATACGCAGTATTTT.

The rearrangement uses TRBV27 and TRBJ2-7; D is perhaps TRBD2 (6 bases). There are 15 residues in the CDR3. The ends were cut back, 5 bases at V and 2 bases at J, with 16 bases in the middle. Germline V gives CDR1 MNHEY, CDR2 SMNVEV (reference sequence). The CDR3 reads CASSQGGFPTYEQYF. The CDR3 DNA reads TGTGCCAGCAGTCAGGGAGGATTCCCAACCTACGAGCAGTACTTC.

The sample holds a few counts of this clone. The J gene is TRBJ1-1, the V gene TRBV4-3; D unclear. The CDR3 consists of 15 residues. Looked up from germline, CDR1 is LGHNA and CDR2 is YSLEER. Trimming stripped 2 bases from V and 0 bases from J, with 10 bases between. Here the CDR3 DNA reads TGCGCCAGCAGCCAAATGGCGGAGGTGAACACTGAAGCTTTCTTT. It encodes CASSQMAEVNTEAFF.

The rearrangement joins TRBV7-9 to TRBJ2-1; the D gene is possibly TRBD1 (5 bases). Germline values: CDR1 SEHNR, CDR2 FQNEAQ (reference sequence). The CDR3 sequence is 14 residues long. V lost 4 bases and J lost 9, with 16 bases in between. The chain's CDR3 is CASSSPDSPGEQFF. In nucleotides, the CDR3 is TGTGCCAGCAGCTCACCTGACAGTCCCGGTGAGCAGTTCTTC. The variable domain in full, with the rest retrieved from reference TRBV7-9 and TRBJ2-1, is DTGVSQNPRHKITKRGQNVTFRCDPISEHNRLYWYRQTLGQGPEFLTYFQNEAQLEKSRLLSDRFSAERPKGSFSTLEIQRTEQGDSAMYLCASSSPDSPGEQFFGPGTRLTVL.

The chain combines TRBV28 with TRBJ2-3; TRBD1 is a possible D gene (6 bases). The germline V gene encodes CDR1 MDHEN and CDR2 SYDVKM. This CDR3 comprises 13 residues. The ends were cut back, 8 bases at V and 2 bases at J, with 11 bases in the middle. CDR3 bases: TGTGCCAGCCTTAGGGGGTACACAGATACGCAGTATTTT. As protein: CASLRGYTDTQYF. Supplemented by reference TRBV28 and TRBJ2-3, the full variable domain reads DVKVTQSSRYLVKRTGEKVFLECVQDMDHENMFWYRQDPGLGLRLIYFSYDVKMKEKGDIPEGYSVSREKKERFSLILESASTNQTSMYLCASLRGYTDTQYFGPGTRLTVL.

This chain links TRBV23-1 with TRBJ2-7, with D perhaps matching TRBD2 (5 bases). TRBV23-1 is an ORF for which the function is uncertain. The CDR3 has 13 residues. Trimming pared 4 bases from V and 5 bases from J, leaving 12 bases between. For the CDR3, the DNA is TGCGCCAGCAGTCGGCCGGGGTCCCACGAGCAGTACTTC. Its protein is CASSRPGSHEQYF.

The chain uses TRBV6-1 and TRBJ2-5; 10 bases match TRBD1. This CDR3 region has 15 residues. The V and J ends lost 4 bases and 4 bases, in that order; junction bases with no gene match: 6. Germline CDR1 and CDR2: MNHNS and SASEGT. CDR3 protein: CASSGGTGAGETQYF. The CDR3 DNA follows: TGTGCCAGCAGTGGGGGGACAGGGGCTGGAGAGACCCAGTACTTC.

The rearrangement uses TRBV18 and TRBJ1-2; 8 bases are shared with TRBD1. V was clipped by 5 bases and J by 4 bases; unmatched bases: 12. The CDR3 runs to 16 residues. Germline CDR1 is KGHSH and CDR2 is LQKENI. CDR3 DNA sequence: TGTGCCAGCTCATCTCCGCCCCGGACAGGGACCTATGGCTACACCTTC. Translation: CASSSPPRTGTYGYTF.

This clone was picked up one time. CDR3 in DNA: TGTGCCAGCAGTTACCGACACCAGGGGATCGGCGAGCAGTACTTC. The encoded protein is CASSYRHQGIGEQYF. The chain is built from TRBV6-5 and TRBJ2-7; TRBD1 might be the D (6 bases). CDR3 size: 15 residues. V was trimmed by 2 bases and J by 6 bases, leaving 17 bases between them. CDR1 is MNHEY and CDR2 is SVGAGI in the germline V gene.

This rearrangement joins TRBV15 to TRBJ2-3; no reliable D call. Trimming removed 7 bases at V and 2 bases at J, with 13 bases between. The length of the CDR3 is 14 residues. The germline gives CDR1 LNHNV, CDR2 YYDKDF (reference sequence). CDR3 DNA sequence: TGTGCCACCAACGGCGGAATCGCCACAGATACGCAGTATTTT. It is translated as CATNGGIATDTQYF.

The chain recombines TRBV6-1 with TRBJ2-7; the match to TRBD1 covers 7 bases. Germline CDR1 is MNHNS and CDR2 is SASEGT. V lost 10 bases and J lost 0; bases outside the gene matches: 9. This CDR3 has 14 residues. The CDR3 is CATTQAGGSYEQYF. DNA of the CDR3: TGTGCCACCACCCAGGCAGGGGGCTCCTACGAGCAGTACTTC.

The sample holds one count of this clone. The chain employs TRBV5-6 and TRBJ1-2; D is uncertain. V lost 4 bases and J 4 bases, leaving 14 bases between the germline ends. CDR3 size: 14 residues. The germline CDR1 and CDR2 sequences are SGHDT and YYEEEE. CDR3 protein: CASSVTEGAYGYTF. The CDR3 DNA follows: TGTGCCAGCAGCGTCACAGAGGGTGCCTATGGCTACACCTTC.

V and J are TRBV5-6 and TRBJ1-1; 7 bases match TRBD1. J gave up 6 bases and V 2 bases, and 10 bases lay outside the gene matches. The CDR3 runs 15 residues. In germline, CDR1 is SGHDT, CDR2 YYEEEE. The CDR3 DNA follows: TGTGCCAGCAGCTTTGTAACAGGGGCTGGGGCTGAAGCTTTCTTT. Amino acid sequence: CASSFVTGAGAEAFF.

CDR3 nucleotides: TGTGCCAGCAGTCCCGACATATCCAAAAACATTCAGTACTTC. Translating it yields CASSPDISKNIQYF. The chain uses TRBV7-6 and TRBJ2-4; D is undetermined. V was clipped by 6 bases and J by 2 bases, with 11 bases between them. CDR1 SGHVS and CDR2 FNYEAQ come from the germline V gene. The CDR3 length is 14 residues.

The chain joins TRBV5-1 to TRBJ2-3; a possible D gene is TRBD1 (5 bases). CDR1 SGHRS and CDR2 YFSETQ come from the germline V gene. The CDR3 extends over 17 amino acids. V was clipped by 1 base and J by 2 bases, with 17 bases between them. CDR3 nucleotide sequence: TGCGCCAGCAGCTTGCAGCTGTTGGCAGGGTACACAGATACGCAGTATTTT. Protein sequence: CASSLQLLAGYTDTQYF.

The chain combines TRBV2 with TRBJ2-7; 7 nucleotides match TRBD1. J gave up 1 base and V 6 bases, and 6 bases lay outside the gene matches. The CDR3 sequence is 14 residues long. CDR1 and CDR2 (germline): SNHLY, FYNNEI. DNA for the CDR3: TGTGCCAGCAGCTCAGGACAGGTTTCCTACGAGCAGTACTTC. Its translation: CASSSGQVSYEQYF.